This T cell receptor beta chain was documented in a study of T cell repertoires in cytomegalovirus infection. At least ten counts were recorded for this clonotype. Its specificity is not known. TCRdb processed the reads anew with MiXCR; each CDR3 protein has one entry. The table lists fewer than 900,000 distinct CDR3 sequences, 25% to 30% of them singletons. CDR1 and CDR2 (germline): SGHTA, FQGNSA. With V trimmed by 5 bases and J by 0 bases, 6 bases remained unmatched. The CDR3 spans 15 residues. The genes are TRBV7-2 and TRBJ2-7; 8 bases match TRBD1. Sequenced material: cultured CD8+ T cells from PBMCs, taken from culture after CMV antigen stimulation. The clonotype comes from a human donor in good health (CMV status not recorded). Some clones in this sample may be carry-over from other donors' samples. CDR3 in amino acids: CASSPTGGNSYEQYF. The CDR3, as DNA: TGTGCCAGCAGCCCAACAGGGGGAAACTCCTACGAGCAGTACTTC.